Listed below are T cell receptor beta chains from one sample, sequenced in a study of cytomegalovirus exposure and HLA in healthy donors. Using immunoSEQ multiplex PCR, the repertoire was profiled, and TCRdb retains in-frame clones only, with some absent. The profile shows about 180,000 clones, 79% of them singletons. Sample: PBMCs. Receptor source: a woman aged 40 to 49 in good health and CMV-seronegative. Both conserved end residues are part of each CDR3. Each record gives: D gene, J gene, clone size, V gene, CDR3 protein, CDR3 DNA. A D gene is named only where the DNA matches it firmly. Size is omitted from some rows. Given values are once, few, many or a class for expanded clones.

TRBD1 | TRBJ2-5 | - | TRBV5-6 | CASSGTGAGQETQYF | TGTGCCAGCAGCGGGACAGGGGCTGGGCAAGAGACCCAGTACTTC
- | TRBJ1-1 | few | TRBV11-3 | CASSLASNTEAFF | TGTGCCAGCAGCTTGGCATCGAACACTGAAGCTTTCTTT
- | TRBJ1-3 | - | TRBV11-2 | CASSYLGASSGNTIYF | TGTGCCAGCAGCTATTTAGGGGCGAGCTCTGGAAACACCATATATTTT
TRBD1 | TRBJ2-7 | - | TRBV10-2 | CASKGTGGTYEQYF | TGCGCCAGCAAGGGAACAGGGGGGACCTACGAGCAGTACTTC
TRBD2 | TRBJ2-3 | few | TRBV7-8 | CASSLLAGLTDTQYF | TGTGCCAGCAGCTTACTAGCGGGCCTCACAGATACGCAGTATTTT
- | TRBJ1-6 | - | TRBV7-2 | CASSPSAKNSYNSPLHF | TGTGCCAGCAGCCCGAGTGCTAAGAACTCCTATAATTCACCCCTCCACTTT
TRBD1 | TRBJ2-7 | - | TRBV5-1 | CASSLGTGGVYEQYF | TGCGCCAGCAGCTTGGGGACAGGGGGCGTCTACGAGCAGTACTTC
- | TRBJ2-7 | - | TRBV7-2 | CASSRQYPSYEQYF | TGTGCCAGCAGCCGACAGTACCCCTCCTACGAGCAGTACTTC
- | TRBJ2-2 | once | TRBV5-1 | CASRGQGGPGELFF | TGCGCCAGCAGAGGCCAGGGTGGTCCCGGGGAGCTGTTTTTT
- | TRBJ1-2 | few | TRBV7-3 | CASSLTADNYGYTF | TGTGCCAGCAGCTTAACGGCAGATAACTATGGCTACACCTTC
- | TRBJ1-6 | - | TRBV7-9 | CASSSPRATLNSPLHF | TGTGCCAGCAGCTCCCCCAGGGCGACCCTGAATTCACCCCTCCACTTT
- | TRBJ2-1 | - | TRBV4-2 | CASSPPRGGYGNEQFF | TGTGCCAGCAGCCCTCCAAGGGGGGGTTATGGCAATGAGCAGTTCTTC
TRBD1 | TRBJ1-2 | few | TRBV4-3 | CASSQDTGGSYGYTF | TGCGCCAGCAGCCAAGATACAGGGGGGTCCTATGGCTACACCTTC
TRBD1 | TRBJ2-1 | - | TRBV6-5 | CASSRTGYNEQFF | TGTGCCAGCAGCCGGACAGGGTACAATGAGCAGTTCTTC
- | TRBJ1-1 | - | TRBV29-1 | CSVVETWAGANTEAFF | TGCAGCGTTGTAGAGACGTGGGCAGGGGCGAACACTGAAGCTTTCTTT
TRBD1 | TRBJ1-5 | - | TRBV30 | CAWRERGLSNQPQHF | TGTGCCTGGAGAGAGAGGGGGCTCAGCAATCAGCCCCAGCATTTT
- | TRBJ2-5 | - | TRBV9 | CASSVREETQYF | TGTGCCAGCAGCGTCAGGGAAGAGACCCAGTACTTC
TRBD2 | TRBJ2-1 | - | TRBV5-4 | CASSGASGGFPFF | TGTGCCAGCAGCGGGGCTAGCGGGGGGTTCCCGTTCTTC
- | TRBJ2-1 | - | TRBV7-9 | CASSFLRERYNEQFF | TGTGCCAGCAGCTTTCTGCGGGAACGGTACAATGAGCAGTTCTTC
- | TRBJ2-3 | - | TRBV9 | CASSVGGGGTDTQYF | TGTGCCAGCAGCGTCGGGGGAGGAGGAACAGATACGCAGTATTTT
TRBD2 | TRBJ2-2 | - | TRBV7-9 | CASSFLDRAGVPTGELFF | TGTGCCAGCAGCTTTCTCGATAGAGCGGGAGTTCCCACCGGGGAGCTGTTTTTT
- | TRBJ2-5 | - | TRBV4-1 | CASSRLGVSETQYF | TGCGCCAGCAGCCGCCTAGGGGTCTCAGAGACCCAGTACTTC
- | TRBJ2-2 | once | TRBV19 | CASSFTGKNTGELFF | TGTGCCAGTAGTTTCACCGGGAAGAACACCGGGGAGCTGTTTTTT
- | TRBJ2-2 | once | TRBV9 | CASTTGVGELFF | TGTGCCAGCACAACGGGGGTCGGGGAGCTGTTTTTT